The 14 T cell receptor beta chains in this list originate from one sample, sequenced in a study of vaccination and CD4 T cells after COVID-19. TCRdb reprocessed the PCR reads with MiXCR, giving one entry per CDR3 protein. This repertoire shows approximately 21,000 distinct CDR3 sequences, 50% to 60% found once; its top ten account for 0.99%. The sequencing used CD4+ T cells from blood, collected before SARS-CoV-2 vaccination. The receptor source for this set is a human donor who had recovered from COVID-19.

The V and J genes are TRBV5-4 and TRBJ2-1; D may be TRBD2 (6 bases). V was cut by 10 bases and J by 9 bases, with 20 bases left in between. CDR1 is SGHNT and CDR2 is YYREEE in the germline V gene (reference sequence). The CDR3 has 13 amino acids. The DNA of the CDR3 is TGTGCCGTTGGTATTAGACTAGATGGTGAGCAGTTCTTC. This codes for CAVGIRLDGEQFF. Using reference TRBV5-4 and TRBJ2-1 for the parts outside the CDR3, the full variable domain is ETGVTQSPTHLIKTRGQQVTLRCSSQSGHNTVSWYQQALGQGPQFIFQYYREEENGRGNFPPRFSGLQFPNYSSELNVNALELDDSALYLCAVGIRLDGEQFFGPGTRLTVL.

The chain joins TRBV6-1 to TRBJ1-5; a possible D gene is TRBD1 (5 bases). Germline values: CDR1 MNHNS, CDR2 SASEGT. CDR3 length: 13 residues. Trimming left V 8 bases short and J 5 bases short, with 13 bases between. CDR3 region: CASWGGSYQPQHF. CDR3 nucleotide sequence: TGTGCCAGCTGGGGGGGGTCTTATCAGCCCCAGCATTTT.

CDR3 in DNA: TGTGCCAGCAGTTCGGACAGGGCGGGCAATCAGCCCCAGCATTTT. Its translation: CASSSDRAGNQPQHF. The rearrangement links TRBV28 to TRBJ1-5; TRBD1 aligns across 8 bases. Germline CDR1 is MDHEN and CDR2 is SYDVKM. The CDR3 sequence is 15 residues long. Trimming removed 4 bases from V and 2 bases from J; junction bases left unmatched: 4.

This clonotype was detected only a few times. The chain recombines TRBV20-1 with TRBJ2-1; D remains unclear. V was cut by 4 bases and J by 4 bases, with 5 bases left in between. The CDR3 has 11 amino acids. Germline lookup yields CDR1 DFQATT and CDR2 SNEGSKA (reference sequence). CDR3 in amino acids: CSANVYNEQFF. The DNA for the CDR3 is TGCAGTGCTAACGTGTACAATGAGCAGTTCTTC.

The chain is built from TRBV6-5 and TRBJ1-1, with D possibly being TRBD1 (6 bases). V lost 0 bases to trimming and J lost 4 bases, with 9 bases between them. The CDR3 length is 14 residues. Germline V gene sequence: CDR1 MNHEY, CDR2 SVGAGI. The CDR3, as DNA: TGTGCCAGCAGTTACTCGGACAGAGGCACTGAAGCTTTCTTT. Protein product: CASSYSDRGTEAFF.

This clonotype has a handful of counts. The genes are TRBV10-1 and TRBJ1-1, with D perhaps TRBD1 (6 bases). From germline, CDR1 is WNHNN and CDR2 SYGVQD (reference sequence). Trimming took off 0 bases at V and 0 bases at J, with 11 bases between the two ends. The CDR3 is 16 amino acids. CDR3 protein: CASSESGGQLNTEAFF. DNA of the CDR3: TGCGCCAGCAGTGAGTCCGGAGGACAGTTGAACACTGAAGCTTTCTTT.

This chain links TRBV6-2 or TRBV6-3 with TRBJ1-5; no clear D. This CDR3 contains 14 residues. V was shortened by 0 bases and J by 6 bases, with 9 bases between the two germline ends. Germline V CDR1 and CDR2: MNHEY, SVGEGT. CDR3 sequence reads: CASSYSNSAQPQHF. As DNA, the CDR3 is TGTGCCAGCAGTTACTCTAATTCGGCTCAGCCCCAGCATTTT.

This clonotype was seen only a few times. This chain connects TRBV7-9 to TRBJ2-1, with 7 bases fitting TRBD2. Trimming at V came to 2 bases and at J to 5 bases, leaving 6 bases not matched to a gene. Germline V lookup: CDR1 SEHNR, CDR2 FQNEAQ (reference sequence). CDR3 length: 15 amino acids. The CDR3 DNA is TGTGCCAGCAGCTTATGGGCTAGCGGAGACAATGAGCAGTTCTTC. It translates to CASSLWASGDNEQFF.

J is TRBJ2-7 and V is TRBV27, with TRBD2 as a possible D gene (5 bases). This CDR3 has 16 amino acids. Germline V gene sequence: CDR1 MNHEY, CDR2 SMNVEV (reference sequence). V dropped 0 bases and J dropped 3 bases, with 15 bases sitting between them. Written as DNA, the CDR3 is TGTGCCAGCAGTTTATCGATAAGGCGGACTCGCTACGAGCAGTACTTC. It translates to CASSLSIRRTRYEQYF.

This chain connects TRBV2 to TRBJ1-5; D ambiguous. Trimming cost V 3 bases and J 1 base, with 13 bases left between them. The CDR3 is made up of 16 amino acids. Germline CDR1 and CDR2: SNHLY and FYNNEI. CDR3 in DNA: TGTGCCAGCAGTGAGACACCCCATGGCAGCAATCAGCCCCAGCATTTT. The encoded protein is CASSETPHGSNQPQHF.

This CDR3 is CASSEKQGTNDPYEQYF. The DNA of the CDR3 is TGTGCCAGCAGTGAAAAACAGGGGACTAACGATCCCTACGAGCAGTACTTC. This chain links TRBV28 with TRBJ2-7; tentatively, D is TRBD1 or TRBD2 (7 bases each). V was trimmed by 5 bases and J by 2 bases, leaving 22 bases between them. Looked up from germline, CDR1 is MDHEN and CDR2 is SYDVKM. The CDR3 spans 17 residues.

This chain joins TRBV12-3 or TRBV12-4 and TRBJ2-3; 10 bases align to TRBD2. V lost 5 bases, J lost 6 bases, and 11 bases stayed unmatched. The CDR3 is made up of 16 amino acids. The CDR3 DNA is TGTGCCAGCAGTGGGGATCTAGCGGGAGAAGGGGATACGCAGTATTTT. Residues: CASSGDLAGEGDTQYF.

This chain links TRBV29-1 with TRBJ2-2; 12 nucleotides line up with TRBD2. This CDR3 is built from 14 residues. V lost 7 bases and J lost 3; bases outside the gene matches: 3. Germline values: CDR1 SQVTM, CDR2 ANQGSEA. CDR3 residues: CSASGRADTGELFF. CDR3 sequence (DNA): TGCAGCGCTAGCGGGAGGGCCGACACCGGGGAGCTGTTTTTT.

The rearrangement links TRBV6-1 to TRBJ2-1; the match to TRBD1 covers 9 bases. Germline trimming cut 7 bases from V and 7 bases from J; bases unmatched to any gene: 8. Germline-derived CDR1 and CDR2 are MNHNS and SASEGT. The CDR3 sequence is 14 residues long. CDR3 bases: TGTGCCAGCACATCCGGGACAGGGTGGAATGAGCAGTTCTTC. It specifies CASTSGTGWNEQFF.